Following are 18 T cell receptor beta chains from one sample sequenced in a study of blood T cell repertoires in COVID-19 (dated by TCRdb to the early 2020s). To prepare the library, the immunoSEQ multiplex PCR assay was applied. TCRdb re-hosts the immuneACCESS table, in-frame sequences only. Its copies lack some clones; in the studies checked, an unresolved V gene accounts for under half of them, and the cause for the rest is not known. The sample profile shows some 180,000 clones; 84% of them were found once. The top ten hold around 2.9% of the sample. Sequencing was performed on PBMCs or T cells enriched from blood (not recorded which). The receptors come from a woman aged 25-40 years who had been exposed to COVID-19.

The CDR3 loop is CASSLRTGTYGYTF. In nucleotides, the CDR3 is TGTGCCAGCAGCCTCAGGACAGGGACCTATGGCTACACCTTC. The V gene is TRBV7-2, the J gene TRBJ1-2, with 8 bases lining up with TRBD1. This CDR3 is built from 14 residues. V lost 5 bases, J lost 4 bases, and 6 bases stayed unmatched. Per germline, CDR1 SGHTA and CDR2 FQGNSA.

The chain combines TRBV7-2 with TRBJ2-5; D gene ambiguous. Trimming took 2 bases from V and 5 from J, leaving 9 bases between them. The CDR3 is 13 residues long. CDR1 and CDR2 (germline): SGHTA, FQGNSA. The CDR3 nucleotides are TGTGCCAGCAGCTTAATCGGAGTCGAGACCCAGTACTTC. Protein product: CASSLIGVETQYF.

V usage is TRBV5-1 and J usage is TRBJ1-5; TRBD1 might be the D (6 bases). Trimming stripped 1 base from V and 1 base from J, with 6 bases between. The CDR3 has 14 amino acids. Germline CDR1 and CDR2: SGHRS and YFSETQ. The CDR3 sequence: CASSLTGSNQPQHF. DNA of the CDR3: TGCGCCAGCAGCTTGACAGGGAGCAATCAGCCCCAGCATTTT.

For the CDR3, the DNA is TGCGCCAGCAGCCAATTTACCGGGACAGGGTACGAGCAGTACTTC. Translating gives CASSQFTGTGYEQYF. The gene calls are TRBV4-3 and TRBJ2-7; 9 nucleotides align to TRBD1. This CDR3 comprises 15 residues. Germline CDR1 and CDR2: LGHNA and YSLEER. The V gene end was trimmed by 2 bases and the J gene end by 4 bases; junction bases not matched to a gene: 6.

V gene TRBV5-1 combines with J gene TRBJ1-1; 9 bases are shared with TRBD1. V was clipped by 4 bases and J by 4 bases; unmatched bases: 8. Germline-derived CDR1 and CDR2 are SGHRS and YFSETQ. The CDR3 totals 15 residues. The CDR3 region has the DNA TGCGCCAGCAGCCCTGGACAGGGGCTGCCCACTGAAGCTTTCTTT. Translating it yields CASSPGQGLPTEAFF.

The chain employs TRBV5-6 and TRBJ2-7; 7 positions agree with TRBD1. V shed 5 bases, J shed 3 bases, and the junction held 8 bases outside the gene matches. Per the germline V gene, CDR1 is SGHDT and CDR2 is YYEEEE. The CDR3 spans 14 residues. This CDR3 reads CASRGTGVLYEQYF. CDR3 bases: TGTGCCAGCAGGGGTACAGGGGTCCTCTACGAGCAGTACTTC.

This clone has more than one count but fewer than ten. The rearrangement joins TRBV27 to TRBJ2-3; unclear D gene. The CDR3 runs to 15 residues. The germline gives CDR1 MNHEY, CDR2 SMNVEV (reference sequence). V was clipped by 0 bases and J by 0 bases, with 7 bases between them. Written as DNA, the CDR3 is TGTGCCAGCAGTTTATCGGCCCCTAGCACAGATACGCAGTATTTT. Translated: CASSLSAPSTDTQYF.

The chain combines TRBV7-9 with TRBJ1-2; D unclear. Between the trimmed V and J ends, which lost 2 bases and 6 bases, there was a span of 16 bases. Germline lookup yields CDR1 SEHNR and CDR2 FQNEAQ (reference sequence). The CDR3 is made up of 15 amino acids. The CDR3 DNA sequence: TGTGCCAGCAGCTTAATCCGGGAAGCCCTAGATGGCTACACCTTC. Translation: CASSLIREALDGYTF.

CDR3 sequence (DNA): TGCGCCAGCAGTGAGCGGGGGGCGAACTATGGCTACACCTTC. Protein sequence: CASSERGANYGYTF. The chain joins TRBV10-2 to TRBJ1-2; D may be TRBD1 (6 bases). V was pared by 2 bases and J by 2 bases, with 9 bases between. CDR3 length: 14 residues. Germline values: CDR1 WSHSY, CDR2 SAAADI.

The CDR3 nucleotides are TGTGCCACTCCCAACTACAGGGGCGTGGAAGAGACCCAGTACTTC. It is translated as CATPNYRGVEETQYF. J is TRBJ2-5 and V is TRBV7-9; TRBD1 matches at 7 bases. From germline, CDR1 is SEHNR and CDR2 FQNEAQ (reference sequence). Trimming removed 10 bases from V and 3 bases from J; junction bases left unmatched: 14. The CDR3 runs 15 residues.

The rearrangement links TRBV3-1 (or the pseudogene TRBV3-2) to TRBJ2-7, with D possibly matching TRBD2 (6 bases). V was pared by 4 bases and J by 3 bases, with 13 bases between. The CDR3 covers 14 residues. Germline V lookup: CDR1 LGHDT, CDR2 YNNKEL (reference sequence). The CDR3 sequence is CASSRTIGLYEQYF. Here the CDR3 DNA reads TGTGCCAGCAGCCGGACTATCGGACTCTACGAGCAGTACTTC.

The chain employs TRBV13 and TRBJ2-3, with D possibly being TRBD2 (7 bases). V lost 5 bases to trimming and J lost 2 bases, with 20 bases between them. This CDR3 is 17 amino acids long. Germline V gene data show CDR1 as PRHDT and CDR2 as FYEKMQ (reference sequence). The DNA of the CDR3 is TGTGCCAGCAGCCCAAGGGGGGGGGCAGTTATCACAGATACGCAGTATTTT. Translation gives CASSPRGGAVITDTQYF.

The chain links TRBV5-1 to TRBJ2-3; D gene unclear. Germline V CDR1 and CDR2: SGHRS, YFSETQ. The CDR3 contains 12 residues. The germline V and J ends were trimmed by 0 bases and 8 bases, with 7 bases remaining between them. CDR3 region: CASSLEAGTQYF. CDR3 nucleotides: TGCGCCAGCAGCTTGGAGGCAGGTACGCAGTATTTT. The entire variable domain, with the rest obtained from reference TRBV5-1 and TRBJ2-3, is as follows: KAGVTQTPRYLIKTRGQQVTLSCSPISGHRSVSWYQQTPGQGLQFLFEYFSETQRNKGNFPGRFSGRQFSNSRSEMNVSTLELGDSALYLCASSLEAGTQYFGPGTRLTVL.

The rearrangement uses TRBV5-1 and TRBJ2-5; the D gene is possibly TRBD2 (5 bases). V lost 0 bases and J lost 1, with 22 bases in between. The CDR3 consists of 19 residues. Germline loops: CDR1 SGHRS, CDR2 YFSETQ. For the CDR3, the DNA is TGCGCCAGCAGCTTGGAGGCTAGCCCGAAACAAACTCTCCAAGAGACCCAGTACTTC. Its translation: CASSLEASPKQTLQETQYF.

The V gene is TRBV2, the J gene TRBJ1-1; TRBD1 is a possible D gene (6 bases). V was cut by 6 bases and J by 0 bases, with 11 bases left in between. Per germline, CDR1 SNHLY and CDR2 FYNNEI. The CDR3 extends over 14 amino acids. The CDR3 DNA reads TGTGCCAGCAGCTCACAGGGTGTGAACACTGAAGCTTTCTTT. This codes for CASSSQGVNTEAFF.

This rearrangement joins TRBV19 to TRBJ1-1; no reliable D call. V was shortened by 7 bases and J by 1 base, with 19 bases between the two germline ends. This CDR3 comprises 16 residues. The V gene's germline CDR1 is LNHDA and CDR2 SQIVND (reference sequence). DNA for the CDR3: TGTGCCAGTACCGATCGTCGGTTGGAGCAGAACACTGAAGCTTTCTTT. Protein product: CASTDRRLEQNTEAFF.

This rearrangement joins TRBV9 to TRBJ2-7; 9 bases line up with TRBD2. V lost 4 bases and J lost 4; bases outside the gene matches: 9. From germline, CDR1 is SGDLS and CDR2 YYNGEE. CDR3 size: 15 residues. The CDR3 here is CASSPRVAGAYEQYF. The CDR3 bases are TGTGCCAGCAGCCCCCGGGTAGCGGGGGCATACGAGCAGTACTTC.

A note on this clone: Within the sample, other DNA sequences also encode this same CDR3. The rearrangement links TRBV18 to TRBJ1-1; a weak D match, TRBD1 (6 bases). There are 13 residues in the CDR3. Germline V gene lookup returns CDR1 KGHSH and CDR2 LQKENI. Trimming cost V 3 bases and J 1 base, with 6 bases left between them. CDR3 coding DNA: TGTGCCAGCTCACCGGGACAGAACACTGAAGCTTTCTTT. Translation: CASSPGQNTEAFF.